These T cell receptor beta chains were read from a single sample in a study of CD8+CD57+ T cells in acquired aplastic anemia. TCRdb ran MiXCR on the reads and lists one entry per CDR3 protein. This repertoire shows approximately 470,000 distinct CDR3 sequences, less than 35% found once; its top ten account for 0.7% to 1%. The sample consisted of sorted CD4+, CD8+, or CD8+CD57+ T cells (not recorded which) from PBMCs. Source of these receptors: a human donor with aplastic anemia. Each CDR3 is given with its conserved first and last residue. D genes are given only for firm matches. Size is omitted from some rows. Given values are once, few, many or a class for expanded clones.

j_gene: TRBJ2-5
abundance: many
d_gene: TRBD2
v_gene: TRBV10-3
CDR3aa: CAISGSLAGPGETQYF
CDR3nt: TGTGCCATCAGTGGTTCACTAGCGGGGCCCGGGGAGACCCAGTACTTC

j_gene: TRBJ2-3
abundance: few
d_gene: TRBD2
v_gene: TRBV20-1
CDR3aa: CSARSVAGFSSTDTQYF
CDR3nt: TGCAGTGCTAGATCGGTAGCGGGGTTTTCTAGCACAGATACGCAGTATTTT

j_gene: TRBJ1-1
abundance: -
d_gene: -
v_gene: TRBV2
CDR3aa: CASSQDGGNTEAFF
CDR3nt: TGTGCCAGCAGCCAAGACGGGGGGAACACTGAAGCTTTCTTT

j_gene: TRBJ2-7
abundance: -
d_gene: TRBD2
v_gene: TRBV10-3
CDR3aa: CAISEGTSGRSYEQYF
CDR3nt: TGTGCCATCAGTGAAGGGACTAGCGGGAGGTCCTACGAGCAGTACTTC

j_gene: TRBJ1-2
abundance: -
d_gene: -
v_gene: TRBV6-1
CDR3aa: CASSEDVYSQGFSYGYTF
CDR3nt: TGTGCCAGCAGTGAAGATGTTTATAGCCAGGGGTTCTCCTATGGCTACACCTTC

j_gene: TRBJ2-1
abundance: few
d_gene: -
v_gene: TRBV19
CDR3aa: CASSMQGLGYNEQFF
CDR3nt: TGTGCCAGTAGTATGCAGGGGTTGGGCTACAATGAGCAGTTCTTC

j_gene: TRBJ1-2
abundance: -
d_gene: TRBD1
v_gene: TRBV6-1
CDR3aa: CATTGTGGYGYTF
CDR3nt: TGTGCCACCACCGGAACAGGGGGCTATGGCTACACCTTC

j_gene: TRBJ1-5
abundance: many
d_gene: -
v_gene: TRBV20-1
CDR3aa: CSARPNSNQPQHF
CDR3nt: TGCAGTGCTAGACCTAATAGCAATCAGCCCCAGCATTTT

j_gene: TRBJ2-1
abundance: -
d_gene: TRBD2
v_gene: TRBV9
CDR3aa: CASSPHRTSINNEQFF
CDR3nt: TGTGCCAGCAGCCCCCATCGGACTAGCATAAACAATGAGCAGTTCTTC

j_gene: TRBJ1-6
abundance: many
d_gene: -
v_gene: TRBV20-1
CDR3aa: CSARRGGTGLNSPLHF
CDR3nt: TGCAGTGCTAGAAGGGGTGGCACAGGCCTAAATTCACCCCTCCACTTT

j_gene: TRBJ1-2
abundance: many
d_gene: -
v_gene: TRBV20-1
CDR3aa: CSAGGQRGGYGYTF
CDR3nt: TGCAGTGCTGGTGGACAGAGAGGGGGCTATGGCTACACCTTC

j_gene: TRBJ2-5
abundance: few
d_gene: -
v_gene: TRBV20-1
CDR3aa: CSAQPTSFRETQYF
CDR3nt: TGCAGTGCCCAACCTACTAGCTTTCGAGAGACCCAGTACTTC

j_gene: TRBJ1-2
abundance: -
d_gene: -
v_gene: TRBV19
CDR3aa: CASRREGGYTF
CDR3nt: TGTGCCAGTCGCAGGGAGGGTGGCTACACCTTC

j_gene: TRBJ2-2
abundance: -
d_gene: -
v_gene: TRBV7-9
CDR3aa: CASSNPSGGPGELFF
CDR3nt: TGTGCCAGCAGCAACCCATCTGGGGGCCCCGGGGAGCTGTTTTTT

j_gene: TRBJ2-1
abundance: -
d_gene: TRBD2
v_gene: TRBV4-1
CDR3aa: CASSQLTAGWYNEQFF
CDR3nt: TGCGCCAGCAGCCAACTGACAGCGGGGTGGTACAATGAGCAGTTCTTC

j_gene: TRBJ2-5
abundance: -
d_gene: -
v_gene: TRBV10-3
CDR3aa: CAISGTGKETQYF
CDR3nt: TGTGCCATCAGTGGAACGGGGAAAGAGACCCAGTACTTC

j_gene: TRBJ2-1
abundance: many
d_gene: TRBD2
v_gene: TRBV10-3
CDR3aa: CAIKAAGTSSDNEQFF
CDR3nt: TGTGCCATCAAGGCGGCCGGGACTAGCTCTGACAATGAGCAGTTCTTC

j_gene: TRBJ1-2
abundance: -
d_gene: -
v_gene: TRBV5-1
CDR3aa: CASSLEGEQGNTF
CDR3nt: TGCGCCAGCAGCTTGGAAGGGGAGCAGGGGAACACCTTC

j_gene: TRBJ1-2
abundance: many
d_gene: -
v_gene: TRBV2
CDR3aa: CASSLSGFYGYTF
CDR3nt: TGTGCCAGCAGTTTATCAGGGTTCTATGGCTACACCTTC

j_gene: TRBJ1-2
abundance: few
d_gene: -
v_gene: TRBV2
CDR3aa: CASSGRSDYGYTF
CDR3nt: TGTGCCAGCAGCGGGCGCTCTGACTATGGCTACACCTTC

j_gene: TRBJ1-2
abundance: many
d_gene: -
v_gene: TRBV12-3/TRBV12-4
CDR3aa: CASSPLEGLSGYTF
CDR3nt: TGTGCCAGCAGTCCTCTTGAGGGACTGAGCGGCTACACCTTC

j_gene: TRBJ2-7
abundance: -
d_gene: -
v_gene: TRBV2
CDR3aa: CASSGFESVSSYEQYF
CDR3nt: TGTGCCAGCAGTGGATTCGAGTCGGTTAGCTCCTACGAGCAGTACTTC